These 20 T cell receptor beta chains were sequenced from one sample in a study of shared T cell receptors in the human thymus. Repertoires were generated with immunoSEQ multiplex PCR, while TCRdb's copy carries only in-frame clones and drops some. The sample yields more than 550,000 clones, 80% to 90% seen once. The sample was also reused in another study, on human thymus T cells.

The sequencing sample was made of thymocytes. Receptor source: a girl under two years old with a congenital heart defect.

The rearrangement uses TRBV6-5 and TRBJ2-7, with a weak D call TRBD1 (7 bases). Trimming removed 8 bases from V and 13 bases from J, with 27 bases in between. Germline lookup yields CDR1 MNHEY and CDR2 SVGAGI. The CDR3 spans 14 residues. As DNA, the CDR3 is TGTGCCAGCTCACCCCCGGGAGAGACAGGGCGGCTTTACTTC. Translated: CASSPPGETGRLYF.

This clone was observed a handful of times. The chain recombines TRBV4-1 with TRBJ2-2; 13 nucleotides match TRBD2. Per the germline V gene, CDR1 is MGHRA and CDR2 is YSYEKL. The CDR3 has 17 amino acids. The trim removed 4 bases at V and 1 base at J, leaving 3 bases unmatched. The CDR3 loop is CASSRRLAGGNTGELFF. The DNA for the CDR3 is TGCGCCAGCAGCCGCCGACTAGCGGGGGGGAACACCGGGGAGCTGTTTTTT.

J is TRBJ2-2 and V is TRBV10-3; 8 bases are a match to TRBD1. The V segment lost 1 base and the J segment 10 bases; nucleotides outside the gene matches: 17. CDR1 is ENHRY and CDR2 is SYGVKD in the germline V gene. This CDR3 is built from 18 residues. For the CDR3, the DNA is TGTGCCATCAGTGAGTTTGGTTGGGACAGGTTACGAGATGAGGAGCTGTTTTTT. Translated, it gives CAISEFGWDRLRDEELFF.

This rearrangement joins TRBV19 to TRBJ2-1, with a possible D match to TRBD1 (6 bases). The CDR3 length is 13 residues. Germline CDR1 reads LNHDA; CDR2 reads SQIVND (reference sequence). V lost 8 bases and J 4 bases, leaving 12 bases between the germline ends. The CDR3 spells CASGTKLYNEQFF. As DNA, the CDR3 is TGTGCCAGTGGGACAAAGTTGTACAATGAGCAGTTCTTC.

This chain uses TRBV4-1 with TRBJ2-2, with D perhaps TRBD2 (5 bases). V lost 7 bases, J lost 8 bases, and 20 bases lay in between. Germline lookup yields CDR1 MGHRA and CDR2 YSYEKL. This CDR3 spans 15 amino acids. The CDR3 DNA is TGCGCCAGCAACACCGTTTGGGAGATTCCAGGGGAGCTGTTTTTT. This gives the protein CASNTVWEIPGELFF.

The V and J genes are TRBV6-1 and TRBJ1-1, with D perhaps TRBD1 (6 bases). Germline V lookup: CDR1 MNHNS, CDR2 SASEGT. V was trimmed by 5 bases and J by 8 bases, leaving 15 bases between them. CDR3 length: 13 amino acids. The CDR3 DNA follows: TGTGCCAGCAGTAGAAGGTCGGGGGGCGAAGCTTTCTTT. It is translated as CASSRRSGGEAFF.

This clone was counted a few times. V usage is TRBV13 and J usage is TRBJ2-7; tentative D call: TRBD2 (6 bases). The germline gives CDR1 PRHDT, CDR2 FYEKMQ (reference sequence). Trimming took off 2 bases at V and 3 bases at J, with 20 bases between the two ends. This CDR3 contains 17 residues. The CDR3 DNA sequence: TGTGCCAGCAGCTTAACGGCGGAGGGTCCCCCCCTCTACGAGCAGTACTTC. Amino acid sequence: CASSLTAEGPPLYEQYF.

For this clone: Distinct nucleotide sequences in the sample also encode this CDR3. The rearrangement uses TRBV7-9 and TRBJ1-6; the D is unclear. This CDR3 has 15 amino acids. Germline lookup yields CDR1 SEHNR and CDR2 FQNEAQ (reference sequence). With 1 base removed from V and 0 bases from J, the gap between germline ends came to 4 bases. CDR3 sequence: CASSLGSSYNSPLHF. The CDR3 DNA follows: TGTGCCAGCAGCTTAGGTAGCTCCTATAATTCACCCCTCCACTTT.

This chain connects TRBV6-5 to TRBJ2-3, with 11 bases matching TRBD2. V lost 2 bases and J lost 4; bases outside the gene matches: 5. The length of the CDR3 is 16 residues. The germline gives CDR1 MNHEY, CDR2 SVGAGI. CDR3 in DNA: TGTGCCAGCAGTTACCAGACTAGCGGGGCCGCAGATACGCAGTATTTT. Translation gives CASSYQTSGAADTQYF.

J is TRBJ2-2 and V is TRBV5-1; 7 bases agree with TRBD1. CDR1 is SGHRS, CDR2 YFSETQ, per germline. The V segment lost 1 base and the J segment 5 bases; nucleotides outside the gene matches: 5. The CDR3 is 15 amino acids. In nucleotides, the CDR3 is TGCGCCAGCAGCTTGATAGACAGGGCGACCGGGGAGCTGTTTTTT. Its translation is CASSLIDRATGELFF.

The V call is TRBV6-1, the J call TRBJ1-2; tentatively, D is TRBD1 (5 bases). The germline V gene has CDR1 MNHNS and CDR2 SASEGT. Trimming took 2 bases from V and 5 from J, leaving 15 bases between them. The CDR3 has 15 residues. The CDR3 sequence: CASSERDGGPYGYTF. CDR3 nucleotides: TGTGCCAGCAGTGAACGGGACGGGGGTCCTTATGGCTACACCTTC.

The gene calls are TRBV7-6 and TRBJ2-2; maybe TRBD1 (6 bases). From germline, CDR1 is SGHVS and CDR2 FNYEAQ. The CDR3 is made up of 17 amino acids. Trimming shortened V by 4 bases and J by 0 bases, and 15 bases separated the two germline ends. The CDR3 DNA sequence: TGTGCCAGCAGCTACCCAACTAGGGGGTCGAACACCGGGGAGCTGTTTTTT. Encoded protein: CASSYPTRGSNTGELFF.

On this clone itself: Other nucleotide sequences from this sample produce the same CDR3. The chain is built from TRBV4-1 and TRBJ2-1, with a weak D call TRBD1 (6 bases). This CDR3 spans 13 amino acids. The germline V gene has CDR1 MGHRA and CDR2 YSYEKL. V gave up 3 bases and J gave up 8 bases, with 11 bases separating them. The CDR3 spells CASSQGRGDEQFF. CDR3 DNA: TGCGCCAGCAGCCAGGGCAGGGGTGATGAGCAGTTCTTC.

The chain links TRBV28 to TRBJ1-2; 7 bases map to TRBD1. Germline V lookup: CDR1 MDHEN, CDR2 SYDVKM. This CDR3 has 20 amino acids. Trimming at V came to 1 base and at J to 4 bases, leaving 21 bases not matched to a gene. The CDR3 protein is CASSLSIRGTQGKVRYGYTF. In DNA form, the CDR3 reads TGTGCCAGCAGTTTATCGATTAGAGGAACACAGGGGAAGGTACGCTATGGCTACACCTTC.

The CDR3 region is CASSAGQGAHYGYTF. The CDR3 DNA reads TGTGCCAGCAGTGCCGGACAGGGGGCTCACTATGGCTACACCTTC. The rearrangement uses TRBV6-4 and TRBJ1-2; 11 bases match TRBD1. The V gene end was trimmed by 4 bases and the J gene end by 3 bases; junction bases not matched to a gene: 4. CDR1 is MRHNA and CDR2 is SNTAGT in the germline V gene. The CDR3 contains 15 residues.

The V call is TRBV30, the J call TRBJ2-1, with a weak D call TRBD2 (7 bases). The V end lost 3 bases, the J end lost 11 bases, and 8 bases lay between the germline ends. The CDR3 sequence is 10 residues long. CDR1 is GTSNPN and CDR2 is SVGIG in the germline V gene (reference sequence). CDR3 region: CAWSGGQQFF. DNA of the CDR3: TGTGCCTGGAGCGGGGGGCAGCAGTTCTTC.

This clone was seen once. The chain is built from TRBV4-1 and TRBJ2-3, with 9 bases lining up with TRBD2. Losses at the gene ends were 0 bases for V and 5 bases for J; bases not matched to a gene: 12. This CDR3 is 18 amino acids long. Germline lookup yields CDR1 MGHRA and CDR2 YSYEKL. CDR3 sequence reads: CASSQDQSGGGAGDTQYF. The DNA of the CDR3 is TGCGCCAGCAGCCAAGATCAATCGGGCGGGGGGGCCGGAGATACGCAGTATTTT.

V and J are TRBV9 and TRBJ1-3; 9 nucleotides align to TRBD1. Looked up from germline, CDR1 is SGDLS and CDR2 is YYNGEE. The CDR3 sequence is 16 residues long. V dropped 4 bases and J dropped 0; count of bases not matched to a gene: 5. DNA for the CDR3: TGTGCCAGCAGCCCGGGACAGGGTATCTCTGGAAACACCATATATTTT. Translated, it gives CASSPGQGISGNTIYF.

The rearrangement links TRBV5-5 to TRBJ2-7; TRBD2 might be the D (5 bases). Germline CDR1 is SGHKS and CDR2 is YYEKEE (reference sequence). There are 15 residues in the CDR3. V lost 5 bases and J lost 6, with 21 bases in between. CDR3 sequence (DNA): TGTGCCAGCAGTTTCCCCGGACTCCGATATAGCGAGCAGTACTTC. Protein: CASSFPGLRYSEQYF.

In the case of this clone: The same CDR3 is also encoded by other DNA sequences in this sample. This chain connects TRBV6-5 to TRBJ1-2, with 7 bases fitting TRBD1. V shed 6 bases and J 1 base; nucleotides not matched to a gene: 5. Germline-derived CDR1 and CDR2 are MNHEY and SVGAGI. This CDR3 has 14 residues. The CDR3 nucleotides read TGTGCCAGCAGCGCGGGACAGTTTAACTATGGCTACACCTTC. The encoded protein is CASSAGQFNYGYTF.